This T cell receptor beta chain was identified during a study of cytomegalovirus exposure and HLA in healthy donors. Study-level results: In a later analysis, donors in an Asian-associated ancestry cluster reportedly had fewer N-insertions in productive TCRs than the cohort mean. Clonal expansion, a later analysis showed, was greater in HLA-associated TCR beta chains than in equally common others. In a later analysis, TCR beta V- and J-gene trimming was associated with a missense DCLRE1C variant.

This clone appeared a few times. What it recognizes is unknown. The junction had 11 bases not matched to a gene; V was cut back by 4 bases and J by 4 bases. The CDR3 spans 16 residues. Germline V gives CDR1 SGHNT, CDR2 YYREEE (reference sequence). Primers: 60 Vbeta forward and 13 Jbeta reverse. The table came from immunoSEQ multiplex PCR; TCRdb's copy has only in-frame clones and leaves some out. The sample includes around 150,000 clones, roughly three quarters of them seen just once. The sequence came from a woman aged 50 to 60 in good health and CMV-seronegative. The rearrangement links TRBV5-4 to TRBJ2-3; 8 bases map to TRBD2. Sample: PBMCs. CDR3: CASSPVSGGRADTQYF. The CDR3 region has the DNA TGTGCCAGCAGCCCCGTAAGCGGGGGCCGGGCAGATACGCAGTATTTT.